This T cell receptor beta chain was recorded in a study of blood T cells in healthy people across ages. Points from the study as a whole: Measured against age, TCR beta diversity per million T cells decreased in a roughly linear manner. Researchers report that TCR beta diversity correlated strongly with naive T cell percentage.

Donor samples were obtained from healthy Caucasian individuals from Russia, aged about 6 to 95. Primed by a sample-barcoded 5' primer and a J-beta primer mix, a second PCR proceeded for 7 to 11 cycles. Per-sample output comprised a minimum of 3 million paired-end reads containing CDR3. TCRdb re-derived calls from the 5' RACE reads in MiXCR, one entry per CDR3 protein. The table lists about 1 million distinct CDR3 sequences, 35% to 55% of them singletons. The germline V gene has CDR1 SGHAT and CDR2 FQNNGV. Unmatched junction bases numbered 14, after V lost 1 base and J lost 8 bases. This CDR3 has 17 residues. As for this clonotype: The antigen remains undetermined.

The sequence was collected from an older woman in good health. V gene TRBV11-2 combines with J gene TRBJ2-4, with 7 bases that match TRBD2. Source material: blood. DNA of the CDR3: TGTGCCAGCAGCTTAGTGTGGGGCGGGAGAGGTGTAGACATTCAGTACTTC. This translates into CASSLVWGGRGVDIQYF.